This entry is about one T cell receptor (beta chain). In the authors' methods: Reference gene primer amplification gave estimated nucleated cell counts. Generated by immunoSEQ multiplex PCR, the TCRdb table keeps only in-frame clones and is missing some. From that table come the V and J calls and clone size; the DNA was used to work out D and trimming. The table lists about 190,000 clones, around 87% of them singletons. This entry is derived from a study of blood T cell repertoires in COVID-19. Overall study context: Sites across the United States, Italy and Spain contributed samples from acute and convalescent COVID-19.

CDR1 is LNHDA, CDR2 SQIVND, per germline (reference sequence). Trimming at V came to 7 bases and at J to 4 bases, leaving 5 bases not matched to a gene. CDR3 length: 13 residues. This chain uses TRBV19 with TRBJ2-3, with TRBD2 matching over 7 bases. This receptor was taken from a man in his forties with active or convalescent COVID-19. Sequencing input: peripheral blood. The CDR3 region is CASTFGGADTQYF. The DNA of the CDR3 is TGTGCCAGTACCTTTGGGGGGGCAGATACGCAGTATTTT. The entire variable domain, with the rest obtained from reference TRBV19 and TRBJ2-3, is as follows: DGGITQSPKYLFRKEGQNVTLSCEQNLNHDAMYWYRQDPGQGLRLIYYSQIVNDFQKGDIAEGYSVSREKKESFPLTVTSAQKNPTAFYLCASTFGGADTQYFGPGTRLTVL.